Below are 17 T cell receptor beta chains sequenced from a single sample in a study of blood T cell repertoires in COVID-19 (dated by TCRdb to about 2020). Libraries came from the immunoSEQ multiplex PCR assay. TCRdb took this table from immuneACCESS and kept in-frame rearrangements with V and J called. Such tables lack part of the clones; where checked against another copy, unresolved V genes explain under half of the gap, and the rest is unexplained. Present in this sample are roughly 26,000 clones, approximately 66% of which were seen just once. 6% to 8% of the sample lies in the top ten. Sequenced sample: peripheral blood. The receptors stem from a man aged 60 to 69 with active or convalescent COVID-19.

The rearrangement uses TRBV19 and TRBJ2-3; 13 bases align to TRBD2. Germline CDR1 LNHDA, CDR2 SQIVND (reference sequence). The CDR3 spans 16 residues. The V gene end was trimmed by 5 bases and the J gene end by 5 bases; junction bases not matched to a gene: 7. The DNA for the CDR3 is TGTGCCAGTAGTCCCCGGACTAGCGGGAGAGGAGATACGCAGTATTTT. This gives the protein CASSPRTSGRGDTQYF.

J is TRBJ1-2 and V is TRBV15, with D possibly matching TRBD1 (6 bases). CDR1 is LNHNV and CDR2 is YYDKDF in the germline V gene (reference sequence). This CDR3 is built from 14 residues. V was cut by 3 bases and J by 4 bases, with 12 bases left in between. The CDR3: CATSSRQTGYGYTF. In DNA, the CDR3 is TGTGCCACCAGCAGTAGACAGACAGGCTATGGCTACACCTTC. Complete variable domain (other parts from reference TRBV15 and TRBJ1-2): DAMVIQNPRYQVTQFGKPVTLSCSQTLNHNVMYWYQQKSSQAPKLLFHYYDKDFNNEADTPDNFQSRRPNTSFCFLDIRSPGLGDTAMYLCATSSRQTGYGYTFGSGTRLTVV.

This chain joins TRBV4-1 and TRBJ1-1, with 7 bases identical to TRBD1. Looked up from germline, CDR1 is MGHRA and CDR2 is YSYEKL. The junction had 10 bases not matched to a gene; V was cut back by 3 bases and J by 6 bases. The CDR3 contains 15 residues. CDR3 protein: CASSHRQGLGAEAFF. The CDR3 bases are TGCGCCAGCAGCCACCGACAGGGACTGGGGGCTGAAGCTTTCTTT.

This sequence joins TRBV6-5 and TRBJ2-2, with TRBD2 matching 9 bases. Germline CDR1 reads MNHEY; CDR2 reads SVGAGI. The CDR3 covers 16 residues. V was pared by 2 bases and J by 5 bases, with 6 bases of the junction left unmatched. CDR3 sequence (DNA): TGTGCCAGCAGTTACGGCGGCGGGAGGGGGACCGGGGAGCTGTTTTTT. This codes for CASSYGGGRGTGELFF.

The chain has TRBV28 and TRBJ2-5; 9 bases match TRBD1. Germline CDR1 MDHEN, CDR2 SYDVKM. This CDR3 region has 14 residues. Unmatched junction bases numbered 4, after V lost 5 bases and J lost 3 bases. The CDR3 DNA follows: TGTGCCAGCAGTGAAGGACAGGGGAAAGAGACCCAGTACTTC. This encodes CASSEGQGKETQYF.

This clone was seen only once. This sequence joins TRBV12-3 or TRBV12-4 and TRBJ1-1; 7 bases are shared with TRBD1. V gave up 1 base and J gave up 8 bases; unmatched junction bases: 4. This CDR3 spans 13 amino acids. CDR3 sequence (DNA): TGTGCCAGCAGTTTAGTGGGACAGCTCGAAGCTTTCTTT. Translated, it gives CASSLVGQLEAFF.

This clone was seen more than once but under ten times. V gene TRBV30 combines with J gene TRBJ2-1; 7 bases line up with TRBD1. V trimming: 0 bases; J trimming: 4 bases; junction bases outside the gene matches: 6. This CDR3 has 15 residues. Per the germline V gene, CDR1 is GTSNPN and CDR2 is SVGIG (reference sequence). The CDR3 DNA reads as TGTGCCTGGAGTGTACCCAGGGGGTTGTACAATGAGCAGTTCTTC. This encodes CAWSVPRGLYNEQFF.

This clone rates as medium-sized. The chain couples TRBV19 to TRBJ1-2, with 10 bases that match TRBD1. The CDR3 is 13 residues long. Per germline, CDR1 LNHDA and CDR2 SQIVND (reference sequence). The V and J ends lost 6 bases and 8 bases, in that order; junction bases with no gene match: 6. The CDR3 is CASRSGQGKGYTF. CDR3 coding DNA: TGTGCCAGTAGGTCGGGACAGGGGAAAGGCTACACCTTC.

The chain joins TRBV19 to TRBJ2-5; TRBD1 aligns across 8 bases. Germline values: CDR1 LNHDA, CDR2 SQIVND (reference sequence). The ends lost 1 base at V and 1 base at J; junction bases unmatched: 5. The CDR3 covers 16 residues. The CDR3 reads CASSIGQGPPQETQYF. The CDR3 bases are TGTGCCAGTAGTATAGGACAGGGGCCACCCCAAGAGACCCAGTACTTC.

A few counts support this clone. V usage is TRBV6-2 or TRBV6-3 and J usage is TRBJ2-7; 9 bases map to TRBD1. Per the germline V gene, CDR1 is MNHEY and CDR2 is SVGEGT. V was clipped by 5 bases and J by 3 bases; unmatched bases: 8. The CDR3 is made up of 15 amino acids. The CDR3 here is CASSRTGGANYEQYF. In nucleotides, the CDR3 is TGTGCCAGCAGTCGTACAGGGGGCGCTAACTACGAGCAGTACTTC.

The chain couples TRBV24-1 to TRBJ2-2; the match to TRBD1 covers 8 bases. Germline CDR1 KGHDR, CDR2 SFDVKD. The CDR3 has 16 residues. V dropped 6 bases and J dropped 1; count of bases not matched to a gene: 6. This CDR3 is CATSTSGTGNTGELFF. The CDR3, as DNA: TGTGCCACCAGTACCTCCGGGACAGGGAACACCGGGGAGCTGTTTTTT.

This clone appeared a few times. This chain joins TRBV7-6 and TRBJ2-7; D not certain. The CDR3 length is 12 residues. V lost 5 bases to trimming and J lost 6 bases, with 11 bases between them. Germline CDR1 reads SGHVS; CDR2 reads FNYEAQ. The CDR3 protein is CASSPLYGEQYF. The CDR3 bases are TGTGCCAGCAGCCCACTATACGGCGAGCAGTACTTC.

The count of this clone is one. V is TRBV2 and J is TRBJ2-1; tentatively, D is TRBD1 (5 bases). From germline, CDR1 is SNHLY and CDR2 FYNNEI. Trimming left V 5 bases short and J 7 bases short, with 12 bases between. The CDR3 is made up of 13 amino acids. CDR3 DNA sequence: TGTGCCAGCAGTCTGCAGGGTATTAATGAGCAGTTCTTC. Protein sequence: CASSLQGINEQFF.

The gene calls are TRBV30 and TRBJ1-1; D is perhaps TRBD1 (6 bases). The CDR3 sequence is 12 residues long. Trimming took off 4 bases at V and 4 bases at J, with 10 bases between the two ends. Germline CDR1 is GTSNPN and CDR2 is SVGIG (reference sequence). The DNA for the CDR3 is TGTGCCTGGATACAGGGTTTCACTGAAGCTTTCTTT. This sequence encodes CAWIQGFTEAFF.

In nucleotides, the CDR3 is TGTGCCAGCAGCTCGGGGGGACTAGCGGGAGCCAATGAGCAGTTCTTC. Amino acids: CASSSGGLAGANEQFF. The rearrangement uses TRBV5-4 and TRBJ2-1; 14 bases are shared with TRBD2. Per the germline V gene, CDR1 is SGHNT and CDR2 is YYREEE (reference sequence). The CDR3 has 16 residues. V lost 3 bases and J lost 6; bases outside the gene matches: 5.

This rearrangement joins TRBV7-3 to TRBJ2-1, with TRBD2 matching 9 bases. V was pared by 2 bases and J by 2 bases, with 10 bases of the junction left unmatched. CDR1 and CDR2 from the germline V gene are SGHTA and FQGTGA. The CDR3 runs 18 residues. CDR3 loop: CASSLDGRGRAPYNEQFF. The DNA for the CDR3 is TGTGCCAGCAGCTTAGATGGTCGCGGGAGGGCCCCCTACAATGAGCAGTTCTTC.

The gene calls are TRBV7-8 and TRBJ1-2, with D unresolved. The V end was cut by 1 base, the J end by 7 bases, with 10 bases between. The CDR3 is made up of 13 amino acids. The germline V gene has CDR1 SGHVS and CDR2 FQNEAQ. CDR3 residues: CASSLGGQTGYTF. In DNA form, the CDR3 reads TGTGCCAGCAGCTTAGGAGGGCAAACTGGCTACACCTTC.